Listed below are T cell receptor beta chains from one sample, sequenced in a study of OX40 agonist ivuxolimab in advanced cancers. Libraries were prepared by immunoSEQ multiplex PCR; TCRdb keeps only in-frame clonotypes and omits some of them. The sample lists fewer than 85,000 clones; 70% to 90% were seen once. Specimen: CD4+ or CD8+ T cells sorted from blood, collected in a trial of the OX40 agonist ivuxolimab. The source of these receptors is an adult with an advanced solid tumor such as melanoma, head and neck, liver or kidney cancer. The CDR3 runs from the conserved cysteine through the conserved F or W. The D gene is left open where the match is weak. Clone size is shown for a subset of rows, as once, few, many or a class of expanded clone.

d_call,clone_size,v_call,j_call,cdr3_nt,cdr3_aa
NA,NA,TRBV6-6,TRBJ1-4,TGTGCCAGCAGGCAACACAGGGAGGCTAATGAAAAACTGTTTTTT,CASRQHREANEKLFF
NA,NA,TRBV9,TRBJ1-3,TGTGCCAGCAGCGTATCTCAACCCGGAAACACCATATATTTT,CASSVSQPGNTIYF
NA,NA,TRBV2,TRBJ2-7,TGTGCCAGCAGTGAAAAGGCTTACTACGAGCAGTACTTC,CASSEKAYYEQYF
NA,NA,TRBV5-1,TRBJ2-5,TGCGCCAGCAGCTTTCTCCAACCACCCCAAGAGACCCAGTACTTC,CASSFLQPPQETQYF
TRBD1,NA,TRBV5-5,TRBJ2-3,TGTGCCAGCAGCGCCGGACAGGGTACAGATACGCAGTATTTT,CASSAGQGTDTQYF
NA,NA,TRBV5-1,TRBJ1-1,TGCGCCAGCAGCTCTCGGGCGTACACTGAAGCTTTCTTT,CASSSRAYTEAFF
TRBD2,NA,TRBV5-5,TRBJ2-7,TGTGCCAGCAGCTTGGCGGGGGGGCGCTTCGAGCAGTACTTC,CASSLAGGRFEQYF
TRBD2,NA,TRBV11-1,TRBJ2-5,TGTGCCACCACCAGAGCGGGAGGGAAAGAGACCCAGTACTTC,CATTRAGGKETQYF
TRBD2,NA,TRBV6-6,TRBJ2-7,TGTGCCAGCAGCCTGCGGGGGGGAATCTACGAGCAGTACTTC,CASSLRGGIYEQYF
NA,NA,TRBV18,TRBJ2-5,TGTGCCAGCTCGGCAGGGCCTCGGGAGACCCAGTACTTC,CASSAGPRETQYF
NA,once,TRBV7-9,TRBJ2-3,TGTGCCAGCAGCTTAAGGCCTACTAGCACAGATACGCAGTATTTT,CASSLRPTSTDTQYF
NA,NA,TRBV5-1,TRBJ1-3,TGCGCCAGCAGCTTGGGGGGGGCGAGTGGAAACACCATATATTTT,CASSLGGASGNTIYF
TRBD1,NA,TRBV19,TRBJ2-7,TGTGCCAGTAGTACGATGACAGGGGATCGCGAGCAGTACTTC,CASSTMTGDREQYF
TRBD1,NA,TRBV7-2,TRBJ1-2,TGTGCCAGCAGCCCGACAGGGGACAACTATGGCTACACCTTC,CASSPTGDNYGYTF
TRBD1,NA,TRBV5-1,TRBJ1-4,TGCGCCAGCAGCTTGTCCGGGACAGGAAGAGAAAAACTGTTTTTT,CASSLSGTGREKLFF
NA,NA,TRBV6-5,TRBJ1-1,TGTGCCAGCAGAGGACGGGATAACACTGAAGCTTTCTTT,CASRGRDNTEAFF
NA,NA,TRBV2,TRBJ2-3,TGTGCCAGCAGCGAAAGCAGAGATACGCAGTATTTT,CASSESRDTQYF
TRBD1,NA,TRBV5-4,TRBJ1-5,TGTGCCAGCAGCGTCACAGGGGGAGAAAGCAATCAGCCCCAGCATTTT,CASSVTGGESNQPQHF
TRBD1,once,TRBV5-4,TRBJ1-1,TGTGCCAGCAGCTTGCCGGGACAGTGGGGGAAAAACACTGAAGCTTTCTTT,CASSLPGQWGKNTEAFF
TRBD1,NA,TRBV5-6,TRBJ2-7,TGTGCCAGCAGCCTGTACGGACAGGGAAGCGAGCAGTACTTC,CASSLYGQGSEQYF
NA,NA,TRBV5-1,TRBJ2-1,TGCGCCAGCAGCATGGACAGTGACAGCCGCTCCTACAATGAGCAGTTCTTC,CASSMDSDSRSYNEQFF
TRBD2,NA,TRBV7-2,TRBJ2-7,TGTGCCAGCAGCTTATCGTTTAACGGACTAGCGGGAGTAAACAGCGAGCAGTACTTC,CASSLSFNGLAGVNSEQYF
NA,NA,TRBV4-1,TRBJ1-1,TGCGCCAGCAGCCAAGACGGGCAGAACACTGAAGCTTTCTTT,CASSQDGQNTEAFF
TRBD2,NA,TRBV6-5,TRBJ2-3,TGTGCCAGCAGATGGGACTACGGCACAGATACGCAGTATTTT,CASRWDYGTDTQYF
TRBD1,NA,TRBV5-1,TRBJ1-1,TGCGCCAGCAGCGGCGGGACAGGGTATCCGAACACTGAAGCTTTCTTT,CASSGGTGYPNTEAFF
NA,NA,TRBV14,TRBJ1-1,TGTGCCAGCAGCCAAGGGCGTCTTATGAACACCGAAGCTTTCTTT,CASSQGRLMNTEAFF
NA,NA,TRBV5-6,TRBJ1-6,TGTGCCAGCAGCTTGGCCAAGGCGAATTCACCCCTCCACTTT,CASSLAKANSPLHF
NA,NA,TRBV6-6,TRBJ2-1,TGTGCCAGCTGCCCCCCGCTTAGGTTCAATGAGCAGTTCTTC,CASCPPLRFNEQFF
TRBD1,NA,TRBV7-2,TRBJ2-5,TGTGCCAGCAGCCCCCAGGGGGCAAGAGAGACCCAGTACTTC,CASSPQGARETQYF
TRBD1,NA,TRBV9,TRBJ1-2,TGTGCCAGCAGCGTAGAACCGACAGGGGCATTATCTGATGGCTACACCTTC,CASSVEPTGALSDGYTF
NA,NA,TRBV6-5,TRBJ2-1,TGTGCCAGCAGTTACGTATCGGGAGTCAACAATGAGCAGTTCTTC,CASSYVSGVNNEQFF
NA,few,TRBV7-9,TRBJ1-1,TGTGCCAGCAGACGAGCAGTTATCACTGAAGCTTTCTTT,CASRRAVITEAFF
NA,NA,TRBV5-1,TRBJ1-4,TGCGCCAGCAGCTCTAATGTCAATGAAAAACTGTTTTTT,CASSSNVNEKLFF
NA,NA,TRBV9,TRBJ1-3,TGTGCCAGCAGCGTAAGTCCAGTCAACTATGGAAACACCATATATTTT,CASSVSPVNYGNTIYF
TRBD2,once,TRBV7-2,TRBJ2-1,TGTGCCAGCAGCCGACTGGGACTAGCGGAATACAATGAGCAGTTCTTC,CASSRLGLAEYNEQFF
NA,NA,TRBV25-1,TRBJ1-2,TGTGCCAGCAGTGAATATACGGGTAACTATGGCTACACCTTC,CASSEYTGNYGYTF
NA,few,TRBV10-3,TRBJ1-4,TGTGCCGTCCGAGACGTAAATGAAAAACTGTTTTTT,CAVRDVNEKLFF
TRBD2,once,TRBV18,TRBJ2-3,TGTGCCAGCTCACCATCGAGCGGGGGCACAGATACGCAGTATTTT,CASSPSSGGTDTQYF
NA,NA,TRBV6-6,TRBJ2-7,TGTGCCAGCAGGTGGACTGGTCGGGGAGAGCAGTACTTC,CASRWTGRGEQYF
TRBD1,once,TRBV6-5,TRBJ1-1,TGTGCCAGCAGCGCCGGGACAGGGTCTAATGAAGCTTTCTTT,CASSAGTGSNEAFF
NA,few,TRBV6-1,TRBJ1-6,TGTGCCAGTTACAGGGAGGGGGGATATGGTTCACCCCTCCACTTT,CASYREGGYGSPLHF
TRBD2,NA,TRBV29-1,TRBJ2-3,TGCAGCGTTGAACTAGCGGCAGATACGCAGTATTTT,CSVELAADTQYF
NA,NA,TRBV9,TRBJ2-3,TGTGCCAGCAGCGTAGCAGGGACTTTCACAGATACGCAGTATTTT,CASSVAGTFTDTQYF
NA,few,TRBV7-9,TRBJ1-2,TGTGCCAGCAGCTTAGGAGGGAATCGCTATGGCTACACCTTC,CASSLGGNRYGYTF
NA,NA,TRBV19,TRBJ1-1,TGTGCCAGTAGTATCCCCGGAGGGTTAAACACTGAAGCTTTCTTT,CASSIPGGLNTEAFF
TRBD1,NA,TRBV10-3,TRBJ2-7,TGTGCCATCAGTGAGGGACAGGGTACCTACGAGCAGTACTTC,CAISEGQGTYEQYF